This entry lists 19 T cell receptor beta chains sequenced from one sample in a study of cytotoxic CD8 clonotypes in ibrutinib-treated CLL. Sequencing was performed with immunoSEQ multiplex PCR; in TCRdb, only in-frame clones are kept and a portion is missing. The sample holds 250,000 to 350,000 clones, 70% to 80% seen once. The source material was PBMCs, sampled at disease progression, from a patient treated with ibrutinib. The receptors shown here come from a human donor with chronic lymphocytic leukemia.

This chain links TRBV7-2 with TRBJ2-7, with 7 bases aligning to TRBD2. Per germline, CDR1 SGHTA and CDR2 FQGNSA. Losses at the gene ends were 0 bases for V and 0 bases for J; bases not matched to a gene: 2. The CDR3 has 15 amino acids. The CDR3 coding sequence is TGTGCCAGCAGCTTAGCAGCGGGATCCTCCTACGAGCAGTACTTC. Translation gives CASSLAAGSSYEQYF. Supplemented by reference TRBV7-2 and TRBJ2-7, the full variable domain reads GAGVSQSPSNKVTEKGKDVELRCDPISGHTALYWYRQSLGQGLEFLIYFQGNSAPDKSGLPSDRFSAERTGGSVSTLTIQRTQQEDSAVYLCASSLAAGSSYEQYFGPGTRLTVT.

CDR3 loop: CASSFDRGPYNEQFF. The CDR3, as DNA: TGTGCCAGCAGTTTCGACAGGGGCCCCTACAATGAGCAGTTCTTC. The J gene is TRBJ2-1, the V gene TRBV28; TRBD1 aligns across 8 bases. The CDR3 has 15 residues. The germline V gene encodes CDR1 MDHEN and CDR2 SYDVKM. V was clipped by 3 bases and J by 2 bases; unmatched bases: 3.

J is TRBJ1-1 and V is TRBV5-1; possibly TRBD1 for D (5 bases). This CDR3 comprises 13 residues. Trimming removed 5 bases at V and 0 bases at J, with 8 bases between. Germline CDR1 reads SGHRS; CDR2 reads YFSETQ. The chain's CDR3 is CASRAGLNTEAFF. CDR3 bases: TGCGCCAGCAGGGCGGGGCTGAACACTGAAGCTTTCTTT.

J is TRBJ1-3 and V is TRBV6-1; the D gene is possibly TRBD1 (5 bases). V was clipped by 6 bases and J by 3 bases, with 12 bases between them. Germline CDR1 reads MNHNS; CDR2 reads SASEGT. CDR3 length: 14 residues. CDR3 in DNA: TGTGCCAGCAGCCAGGGTCTTAGTGGAAACACCATATATTTT. Translation: CASSQGLSGNTIYF.

This CDR3 reads CASSFSGHYNEQFF. CDR3 coding DNA: TGTGCCAGCAGCTTTAGCGGGCATTACAATGAGCAGTTCTTC. The chain uses TRBV11-2 and TRBJ2-1, with 7 nucleotides matching TRBD2. The CDR3 consists of 14 residues. Per the germline V gene, CDR1 is SGHAT and CDR2 is FQNNGV. Trimming took 3 bases from V and 4 from J; bases not matched to a gene: 3.

This clone showed up just a few times. CDR3 region: CASGGSRDTQYF. In DNA form, the CDR3 reads TGTGCCAGCGGGGGGTCCCGAGATACGCAGTATTTT. This sequence joins TRBV7-3 and TRBJ2-3, with D possibly being TRBD2 (6 bases). This CDR3 has 12 amino acids. Germline CDR1 SGHTA, CDR2 FQGTGA. V lost 8 bases to trimming and J lost 5 bases, with 11 bases between them.

A few counts support this clone. CDR3 residues: CASRRGEGEQYF. The CDR3 region has the DNA TGTGCCAGCAGGAGGGGCGAGGGCGAGCAGTACTTC. The chain employs TRBV27 and TRBJ2-7, with D possibly being TRBD1 or TRBD2 (5 bases each). There are 12 residues in the CDR3. The germline V gene has CDR1 MNHEY and CDR2 SMNVEV (reference sequence). The V end lost 6 bases, the J end lost 6 bases, and 12 bases lay between the germline ends.

In its sample, this clone was seen a few times. This chain connects TRBV7-9 to TRBJ1-4, with a weak D call TRBD1 (5 bases). CDR1 and CDR2 (germline): SEHNR, FQNEAQ (reference sequence). This CDR3 region has 14 residues. V lost 8 bases, J lost 4 bases, and 14 bases lay in between. CDR3 bases: TGTGCCAGCCAGGGAGGGGCCGATAATGAAAAACTGTTTTTT. Translating it yields CASQGGADNEKLFF.

The V and J genes are TRBV5-6 and TRBJ2-7, with 8 bases lining up with TRBD2. Trimming cost V 0 bases and J 3 bases; bases outside gene matches: 5. Per germline, CDR1 SGHDT and CDR2 YYEEEE. This CDR3 has 15 amino acids. The CDR3 region has the DNA TGTGCCAGCAGCTTGGCCGGGACTAGATTCTACGAGCAGTACTTC. Amino acids: CASSLAGTRFYEQYF.

The rearrangement joins TRBV28 to TRBJ2-7; unclear D gene. Germline-derived CDR1 and CDR2 are MDHEN and SYDVKM. Deletions cut 2 bases from V and 2 bases from J, with 7 bases between. The CDR3 runs 13 residues. CDR3 coding DNA: TGTGCCAGCAGTTTAGACGGTCCCTACGAGCAGTACTTC. Residues: CASSLDGPYEQYF.

This chain connects TRBV10-3 to TRBJ2-5; D is possibly TRBD1 (6 bases). V lost 6 bases and J 4 bases, leaving 15 bases between the germline ends. The germline gives CDR1 ENHRY, CDR2 SYGVKD. The CDR3 consists of 14 residues. The CDR3 reads CAIRQSGESETQYF. The CDR3 DNA follows: TGTGCCATCAGACAATCAGGGGAATCAGAGACCCAGTACTTC.

The V gene is TRBV7-2, the J gene TRBJ1-4, with unresolved D. The CDR3 loop spans 14 amino acids. Deletions cut 0 bases from V and 2 bases from J, with 4 bases between. Germline CDR1 reads SGHTA; CDR2 reads FQGNSA. The CDR3: CASSLAGTNEKLFF. The CDR3 nucleotides are TGTGCCAGCAGCTTAGCAGGGACTAATGAAAAACTGTTTTTT.

The gene calls are TRBV4-3 and TRBJ1-5, with D unclear. Germline assignment: CDR1 LGHNA and CDR2 YSLEER. Trimming cost V 6 bases and J 4 bases, with 10 bases left between them. The CDR3 runs to 13 residues. The DNA for the CDR3 is TGCGCCAGCAGTATTGGGCTTAATCAGCCCCAGCATTTT. Its protein product is CASSIGLNQPQHF.

CDR3 protein: CASRKTGFGIQYF. CDR3 nucleotide sequence: TGTGCCAGCAGGAAGACAGGGTTCGGCATTCAGTACTTC. The chain carries TRBV7-3 and TRBJ2-4; 7 positions match TRBD1. Germline CDR1 reads SGHTA; CDR2 reads FQGTGA. The CDR3 sequence is 13 residues long. V was clipped by 6 bases and J by 9 bases; unmatched bases: 8.

The chain recombines TRBV27 with TRBJ2-7; TRBD2 matches at 8 bases. Unmatched junction bases numbered 9, after V lost 5 bases and J lost 0 bases. CDR3 length equals 16 residues. Germline V gives CDR1 MNHEY, CDR2 SMNVEV (reference sequence). DNA of the CDR3: TGTGCCAGCAGTCCCCTGGGAGCGGGGGACTCCTACGAGCAGTACTTC. Translation gives CASSPLGAGDSYEQYF.

The chain has TRBV10-3 and TRBJ2-7; 9 bases fit TRBD2. Per germline, CDR1 ENHRY and CDR2 SYGVKD. The CDR3 has 15 residues. The junction had 6 bases not matched to a gene; V was cut back by 4 bases and J by 2 bases. CDR3 sequence reads: CAISVTSGGTYEQYF. The CDR3 nucleotides are TGTGCCATCAGTGTGACGAGCGGGGGGACCTACGAGCAGTACTTC.

This clone turned up a few times. The rearrangement joins TRBV6-5 to TRBJ2-7; 7 bases map to TRBD2. The CDR3 is made up of 14 amino acids. The germline V gene encodes CDR1 MNHEY and CDR2 SVGAGI. V shed 6 bases, J shed 7 bases, and the junction held 12 bases outside the gene matches. The CDR3 protein is CASRPVTDSGEQYF. CDR3 nucleotide sequence: TGTGCCAGCAGACCCGTGACAGATAGCGGGGAGCAGTACTTC.

The V gene is TRBV5-1, the J gene TRBJ2-7; possibly TRBD1 for D (5 bases). V lost 2 bases to trimming and J lost 0 bases, with 12 bases between them. CDR1 and CDR2 from the germline V gene are SGHRS and YFSETQ. The CDR3 has 15 residues. CDR3 nucleotide sequence: TGCGCCAGCAGCTTAGGACATTTTGACTCCTACGAGCAGTACTTC. It is translated as CASSLGHFDSYEQYF.

Ten or more counts support this clone. The rearrangement links TRBV5-1 to TRBJ2-3, with D unclear. V was cut by 0 bases and J by 0 bases, with 5 bases left in between. The CDR3 runs 14 residues. The germline CDR1 and CDR2 sequences are SGHRS and YFSETQ. This CDR3 reads CASSLEGSTDTQYF. CDR3 sequence (DNA): TGCGCCAGCAGCTTGGAGGGCAGCACAGATACGCAGTATTTT.